This is a list of T cell receptor beta chains from one sample in a study of a mutant IDH1 vaccine in newly diagnosed glioma. TCRdb keeps only in-frame clones here, not all; method: immunoSEQ multiplex PCR. This sample has almost 85,000 clones; 85% occur once, and the top ten carry roughly 2%. No antigens are known for them. The sample was PBMCs, taken from a glioma patient whose treatment included an IDH1 peptide vaccine. Source of these receptors: a man between 25 and 39 years old with glioma. Some clones in this sample may be carry-over from other donors' samples. Both conserved end residues are part of each CDR3. The D gene is left open where the match is weak. Clone size is stated in some rows and not others, as once, few, many or a class when expanded.

NA	TRBJ2-3	TRBV5-8	NA	CASSLLPSTDTQYF	TGTGCCAGCAGCTTGTTACCTAGCACAGATACGCAGTATTTT
NA	TRBJ1-5	TRBV10-3	NA	CAISGGSWEQPQHF	TGTGCCATCAGTGGAGGCAGTTGGGAACAGCCCCAGCATTTT
NA	TRBJ1-5	TRBV7-8	NA	CASSLGSSDFVQPQHF	TGTGCCAGCAGCTTAGGTAGTTCAGATTTTGTTCAGCCCCAGCATTTT
NA	TRBJ2-7	TRBV6-1	NA	CAILTRTAYEQYF	TGTGCCATTCTTACTAGGACAGCCTACGAGCAGTACTTC
TRBD1	TRBJ1-1	TRBV5-1	NA	CASSTGQLNTEAFF	TGCGCCAGCAGCACGGGACAGTTGAACACTGAAGCTTTCTTT
NA	TRBJ1-1	TRBV19	once	CASSISPGQNTEAFF	TGTGCCAGTAGTATATCTCCGGGACAGAACACTGAAGCTTTCTTT
NA	TRBJ1-1	TRBV5-4	once	CASSLDRDTEAFF	TGTGCCAGCAGCTTGGACAGGGACACTGAAGCTTTCTTT
TRBD1	TRBJ2-3	TRBV18	NA	CASSPQGAMGTDTQYF	TGTGCCAGCTCACCACAGGGGGCCATGGGCACAGATACGCAGTATTTT
NA	TRBJ2-1	TRBV30	NA	CAWSVPPIPEQFF	TGTGCCTGGAGTGTACCCCCCATCCCGGAGCAGTTCTTC
TRBD2	TRBJ2-1	TRBV5-1	NA	CASSVGTSVLGEQFF	TGCGCCAGCAGCGTAGGGACTAGCGTTCTGGGTGAGCAGTTCTTC
TRBD2	TRBJ2-7	TRBV4-3	NA	CASSQGSGGVYEQYF	TGCGCCAGCAGCCAAGGGAGCGGGGGAGTTTACGAGCAGTACTTC
NA	TRBJ1-4	TRBV2	NA	CASSEGKVLTNEKLFF	TGTGCCAGCAGTGAAGGAAAAGTATTAACTAATGAAAAACTGTTTTTT
TRBD1	TRBJ1-1	TRBV30	NA	CAWTRADRGGNTEAFF	TGTGCCTGGACCAGGGCCGACAGGGGGGGGAACACTGAAGCTTTCTTT
TRBD1	TRBJ1-5	TRBV18	NA	CASSPRDRDSNQPQHF	TGTGCCAGCTCACCACGGGACAGGGATAGCAATCAGCCCCAGCATTTT
TRBD2	TRBJ2-5	TRBV5-6	NA	CASSLTSFETQYF	TGTGCCAGCAGCCTGACTAGCTTCGAGACCCAGTACTTC
TRBD2	TRBJ2-7	TRBV7-3	NA	CASSYSAGAYEQYF	TGTGCCAGCAGCTACTCCGCGGGAGCTTACGAGCAGTACTTC
NA	TRBJ1-2	TRBV5-1	NA	CASSLAGYGYTF	TGCGCCAGCAGCTTGGCAGGGTATGGCTACACCTTC
NA	TRBJ2-1	TRBV29-1	NA	CSVLWGYNEQFF	TGCAGCGTCCTATGGGGTTACAATGAGCAGTTCTTC
TRBD1	TRBJ1-5	TRBV27	NA	CASSFTSRGPNQPQHF	TGTGCCAGCAGTTTCACGTCCAGGGGGCCAAATCAGCCCCAGCATTTT
TRBD1	TRBJ1-4	TRBV18	NA	CASSPQGTGQEEKLFF	TGTGCCAGCTCACCACAGGGGACAGGCCAAGAGGAAAAACTGTTTTTT
NA	TRBJ2-1	TRBV2	NA	CASSRLGNEQFF	TGTGCCAGCAGCCGACTAGGTAATGAGCAGTTCTTC
TRBD2	TRBJ2-7	TRBV4-2	NA	CASSLGTRLAGRPDRYEQYF	TGTGCCAGCAGCCTTGGGACCAGACTAGCGGGGAGACCAGACCGGTACGAGCAGTACTTC
NA	TRBJ2-1	TRBV2	NA	CASSELTGNLHEQFF	TGTGCCAGCAGTGAGTTGACGGGAAATTTGCATGAGCAGTTCTTC
NA	TRBJ1-3	TRBV6-6	NA	CASSDTGGTENTIYF	TGTGCCAGCAGTGACACAGGAGGAACCGAAAACACCATATATTTT
NA	TRBJ2-3	TRBV15	NA	CATSSTLRVGDTQYF	TGTGCCACCAGCAGTACTCTAAGGGTTGGAGATACGCAGTATTTT
NA	TRBJ2-2	TRBV5-1	NA	CASSIGGGTGELFF	TGCGCCAGCAGCATAGGAGGGGGCACCGGGGAGCTGTTTTTT
TRBD1	TRBJ1-2	TRBV19	NA	CASSIERQGWYGYTF	TGTGCCAGTAGTATAGAGCGACAGGGGTGGTATGGCTACACCTTC
NA	TRBJ1-2	TRBV2	NA	CASSEIYGYTF	TGTGCCAGCAGTGAAATTTATGGCTACACCTTC
NA	TRBJ1-4	TRBV11-2	NA	CASSFAPDRSEKLFF	TGTGCCAGCAGCTTCGCTCCAGACAGGAGTGAAAAACTGTTTTTT
TRBD1	TRBJ1-5	TRBV15	once	CATSRGDRGGQPQHF	TGTGCCACCAGCAGAGGGGACAGGGGAGGTCAGCCCCAGCATTTT
NA	TRBJ2-7	TRBV13	NA	CASSLGRGSYEQYF	TGTGCCAGCAGCTTAGGCCGGGGGTCTTACGAGCAGTACTTC
NA	TRBJ2-7	TRBV28	NA	CASSLGSGYEQYF	TGTGCCAGCAGTTTAGGGAGTGGCTACGAGCAGTACTTC
NA	TRBJ1-1	TRBV27	few	CASSLGRGKAFF	TGTGCCAGCAGTTTAGGGAGGGGGAAAGCTTTCTTT
NA	TRBJ1-1	TRBV19	few	CARIEAFF	TGTGCCAGGATTGAAGCTTTCTTT
NA	TRBJ1-2	TRBV7-2	NA	CASSLGTSYGYTF	TGTGCCAGCAGCTTAGGGACGTCTTATGGCTACACCTTC